The 4 T cell receptor beta chains in this list originate from one sample, sequenced in a study of cytotoxic CD8 clonotypes in ibrutinib-treated CLL. The data were produced by immunoSEQ multiplex PCR, yet TCRdb's version contains in-frame clones alone and is incomplete. The sample gives 65,000 to 85,000 clones, approximately 90% of which show up once; under 4% is in the top ten. Source: PBMCs, taken after 12 months of ibrutinib treatment. These receptors came from a human donor with chronic lymphocytic leukemia.

The V and J genes are TRBV27 and TRBJ2-1; TRBD1 is a possible D gene (5 bases). In germline, CDR1 is MNHEY, CDR2 SMNVEV (reference sequence). V was clipped by 3 bases and J by 9 bases, with 9 bases between them. The CDR3 is 12 residues long. The CDR3 coding sequence is TGTGCCAGCAGTTTGGGGCTCGGTGAGCAGTTCTTC. Protein: CASSLGLGEQFF.

This clone was seen only a few times. V usage is TRBV6-1 and J usage is TRBJ2-7, with D possibly TRBD2 on 5 matching bases. This CDR3 region has 15 residues. V lost 2 bases, J lost 0 bases, and 11 bases lay in between. Looked up from germline, CDR1 is MNHNS and CDR2 is SASEGT. CDR3 sequence: CASSENLGSSYEQYF. CDR3 DNA sequence: TGTGCCAGCAGTGAAAATCTAGGGAGCTCCTACGAGCAGTACTTC.

The V and J genes are TRBV27 and TRBJ1-5, with D hard to call. Germline-derived CDR1 and CDR2 are MNHEY and SMNVEV (reference sequence). V lost 1 base and J lost 4, with 17 bases in between. CDR3 length equals 17 residues. CDR3 region: CASSLWLVRGINQPQHF. CDR3 coding DNA: TGTGCCAGCAGTTTATGGTTGGTGCGAGGGATAAATCAGCCCCAGCATTTT.

J is TRBJ2-1 and V is TRBV10-3; 12 nucleotides line up with TRBD2. Germline V gene lookup returns CDR1 ENHRY and CDR2 SYGVKD. V lost 4 bases, J lost 8 bases, and 9 bases stayed unmatched. CDR3 length equals 16 residues. The CDR3 region is CAISADTSGGIYEQFF. The CDR3 DNA reads TGTGCCATCAGTGCCGATACTAGCGGGGGGATCTATGAGCAGTTCTTC.